One and the same sample provided the 9 T cell receptor beta chains below, sequenced in a study of CD8+CD57+ T cells in acquired aplastic anemia. Researchers used genomic DNA as the template to profile TCR beta VDJ and CDR3. One entry per CDR3 protein results from TCRdb running MiXCR on the reads. The table lists more than 150,000 distinct CDR3 sequences, around 48% of them singletons. For sequencing, patients were chosen who had shown expansion of CD8+CD57+ cells by flow cytometry. Sequenced sample: sorted CD4+, CD8+, or CD8+CD57+ T cells (not recorded which) from PBMCs. The source of these receptors is a human donor with aplastic anemia.

The chain uses TRBV15 and TRBJ2-7; D is uncertain. Germline CDR1 is LNHNV and CDR2 is YYDKDF (reference sequence). CDR3 length: 13 residues. V dropped 5 bases and J dropped 0 bases, with 8 bases sitting between them. The CDR3 here is CATSGGDSYEQYF. The DNA for the CDR3 is TGTGCCACCAGCGGCGGAGACTCCTACGAGCAGTACTTC. Full variable domain (rest looked up from reference TRBV15 and TRBJ2-7): DAMVIQNPRYQVTQFGKPVTLSCSQTLNHNVMYWYQQKSSQAPKLLFHYYDKDFNNEADTPDNFQSRRPNTSFCFLDIRSPGLGDTAMYLCATSGGDSYEQYFGPGTRLTVT.

On this clonotype: Being one base from a much bigger clone, this may be a read error. V gene TRBV5-1 combines with J gene TRBJ2-1; 7 bases line up with TRBD1. The V and J ends lost 2 bases and 9 bases, in that order; junction bases with no gene match: 11. This CDR3 spans 15 amino acids. In germline, CDR1 is SGHRS, CDR2 YFSETQ. CDR3 DNA sequence: TGCGCCAGCAGCTTTGCCGGGACAGAGAACATTGAGCAGTTCTTC. As protein: CASSFAGTENIEQFF.

This clonotype was picked up a small number of times. An end of the junction does not agree with germline; a read error may underlie this. The chain combines TRBV7-7 with TRBJ1-6; no definite D call. The CDR3 contains 13 residues. Germline CDR1 SSHAT, CDR2 FNYEAQ (reference sequence). Written as DNA, the CDR3 is TGTGCTAGCAGCCCCACAGATAATTCACCCCTCCACTTT. As protein: CASSPTDNSPLHF.

The V and J genes are TRBV14 and TRBJ2-3; 10 bases agree with TRBD1. CDR3 length: 14 amino acids. Looked up from germline, CDR1 is SGHDN and CDR2 is FVKESK. Germline trimming cut 3 bases from V and 10 bases from J; bases unmatched to any gene: 7. The CDR3 DNA follows: TGTGCCAGCAGCCACCTTACGACAGGGGGCTCGCAGTATTTT. Translating gives CASSHLTTGGSQYF.

This clonotype occurred many times. This rearrangement joins TRBV20-1 to TRBJ2-1; D is possibly TRBD2 (5 bases). CDR1 is DFQATT and CDR2 is SNEGSKA in the germline V gene (reference sequence). Trimming pared 5 bases from V and 3 bases from J, leaving 14 bases between. This CDR3 spans 14 amino acids. DNA of the CDR3: TGCAGTGCTGGAGGCGGGCCCTACTACAATGAGCAGTTCTTC. Amino acids: CSAGGGPYYNEQFF.

This chain uses TRBV2 with TRBJ2-7, with 9 nucleotides matching TRBD2. The CDR3 length is 15 residues. V was clipped by 6 bases and J by 5 bases; unmatched bases: 11. Germline V gene data show CDR1 as SNHLY and CDR2 as FYNNEI. For the CDR3, the DNA is TGTGCCAGCAGCCACCCGGCGGGGGGGCGTAACGAGCAGTACTTC. As protein: CASSHPAGGRNEQYF.

The chain recombines TRBV24-1 with TRBJ2-5; 14 bases map to TRBD2. CDR1 is KGHDR and CDR2 is SFDVKD in the germline V gene. There are 17 residues in the CDR3. The trim removed 4 bases at V and 5 bases at J, leaving 8 bases unmatched. As DNA, the CDR3 is TGTGCCACCAGTGACCCGACTAGCGGGGGGGTCATTGAGACCCAGTACTTC. This translates into CATSDPTSGGVIETQYF.

The chain joins TRBV2 to TRBJ2-1; 8 bases are shared with TRBD1. The CDR3 contains 17 residues. V gave up 9 bases and J gave up 5 bases; unmatched junction bases: 18. The germline CDR1 and CDR2 sequences are SNHLY and FYNNEI. The CDR3 bases are TGTGCCAGGTCGACAGGGGCAGGGACGGGGTCCGACAATGAGCAGTTCTTC. Its translation: CARSTGAGTGSDNEQFF.

The chain links TRBV11-1 to TRBJ1-1; weak D call: TRBD1 (6 bases). V was clipped by 5 bases and J by 5 bases, with 27 bases between them. The germline V gene has CDR1 SGHAT and CDR2 FQDESV (reference sequence). The CDR3 has 18 amino acids. CDR3 nucleotide sequence: TGTGCCAGCAGCCCGGGCGTTGTGGGGGGCCAGTGGGTTACTGAAGCTTTCTTT. This translates into CASSPGVVGGQWVTEAFF.